These T cell receptor beta chains were read from a single sample in a study of shared clonotypes between healthy human individuals. Generated by immunoSEQ multiplex PCR, the TCRdb table keeps only in-frame clones and is missing some. The sample has about 2 million clones, approximately 95% seen once. Sample: naive CD4+ T cells sorted from blood. The receptors stem from a man in his late teens or twenties in good health. The CDR3 runs from the conserved cysteine through the conserved F or W.

TRBJ2-2	TRBV2	CASSESGSPTGELFF
TRBJ2-7	TRBV7-2	CASSFGMSSYEQYF
TRBJ1-3	TRBV29-1	CSVEGKGNTIYF
TRBJ2-7	TRBV6-5	CASRSGGGYEQYF
TRBJ2-3	TRBV6-1	CASIEPKGQDTQYF
TRBJ2-5	TRBV7-2	CASSLRLGGETQYF
TRBJ2-5	TRBV9	CASSPPPSPFFQETQYF
TRBJ2-3	TRBV5-1	CASSSRLAGALSTDTQYF
TRBJ2-7	TRBV6-6	CAMGAGGPEQYF
TRBJ2-7	TRBV28	CASTPHGSSYEQYF
TRBJ2-1	TRBV9	CASSYDRGEQFF